The 26 T cell receptor beta chains below all came from one sample that was sequenced in a study of T cells in Graves' hyperthyroidism and ophthalmopathy. Amplification targeted TCR beta CDR3 regions from RNA transcripts. Using the HTBI primer set, a first-round RT-PCR was run on the TCR CDR3. TCRdb re-called the multiplex PCR reads with MiXCR, one entry per CDR3 protein. The data contain over 500,000 distinct CDR3 sequences, 40% to 55% of them singletons. Sequencing was done on a sample of peripheral blood or thyroid tissue (not recorded which). The origin of the receptors is an adult woman with Graves' disease, either hyperthyroidism or ophthalmopathy (not recorded which).

V is TRBV7-8 and J is TRBJ2-7; 13 positions agree with TRBD2. V gave up 5 bases and J gave up 4 bases; unmatched junction bases: 5. CDR3 length equals 15 residues. Germline loops: CDR1 SGHVS, CDR2 FQNEAQ. CDR3 loop: CASSIGLAGEYEQYF. CDR3 DNA sequence: TGTGCCAGCAGCATCGGACTAGCGGGAGAATACGAGCAGTACTTC.

Turning to this clonotype: The germline gene is not matched at one end of the junction; a read error may be the cause. The chain joins TRBV29-1 to TRBJ1-3; no firm D call. CDR1 SQVTM and CDR2 ANQGSEA come from the germline V gene. The CDR3 covers 14 residues. Here the CDR3 DNA reads TGCAGCGTTGAGGACGAAGTCTCTGGAAACACCATATGTTTT. It encodes CSVEDEVSGNTICF.

This clonotype was seen a few times. The chain combines TRBV15 with TRBJ2-5; TRBD1 matches at 11 bases. J was trimmed by 5 bases and V by 0 bases; bases with no gene match: 2. The germline V gene encodes CDR1 LNHNV and CDR2 YYDKDF (reference sequence). There are 15 residues in the CDR3. The CDR3 protein is CATSREGTGGETQYF. The CDR3 DNA sequence: TGTGCCACCAGCAGAGAGGGGACAGGGGGGGAGACCCAGTACTTC.

The sample holds many counts of this clonotype. This sequence joins TRBV4-3 and TRBJ1-2, with D possibly being TRBD1 (6 bases). The CDR3 contains 13 residues. Germline assignment: CDR1 LGHNA and CDR2 YSLEER. V lost 1 base and J lost 8, with 11 bases in between. The CDR3 protein is CASSQGGALGYTF. The CDR3 DNA sequence: TGCGCCAGCAGCCAAGGGGGGGCGCTGGGCTACACCTTC.

The chain couples TRBV29-1 to TRBJ2-7; TRBD1 matches 11 bases. V was clipped by 4 bases and J by 4 bases; unmatched bases: 15. This CDR3 is 17 amino acids long. Germline CDR1 SQVTM, CDR2 ANQGSEA. In DNA, the CDR3 is TGCAGCGTTGCCCCGTCTGGGACAGGGGGAACAGTGTACGAGCAGTACTTC. It specifies CSVAPSGTGGTVYEQYF.

The chain recombines TRBV7-8 with TRBJ1-5; perhaps TRBD1 as D (6 bases). Germline assignment: CDR1 SGHVS and CDR2 FQNEAQ. Trimming pared 5 bases from V and 5 bases from J, leaving 22 bases between. This CDR3 is built from 17 residues. The CDR3 loop reads CASSPRSSTGTHQPQHF. The CDR3 DNA reads as TGTGCCAGCAGCCCTAGGTCTAGCACAGGGACCCATCAGCCCCAGCATTTT.

The chain carries TRBV2 and TRBJ2-2, with TRBD1 identical over 7 bases. Germline CDR1 is SNHLY and CDR2 is FYNNEI. CDR3 length equals 13 residues. V shed 8 bases, J shed 4 bases, and the junction held 4 bases outside the gene matches. Here the CDR3 reads CASRDSPTGELFF. As DNA, the CDR3 is TGTGCCAGCCGGGACAGTCCCACCGGGGAGCTGTTTTTT.

A note on this clonotype: A much larger clone is a single base away; this may be a read error. The J gene is TRBJ1-4, the V gene TRBV2; D may be TRBD1 (6 bases). The CDR3 is made up of 14 amino acids. Germline values: CDR1 SNHLY, CDR2 FYNNEI. The V gene lost 5 bases and the J gene lost 5 bases, with 12 bases spanning the gap. The CDR3 spells CASSTFTGNEKLFF. CDR3 bases: TGTGCCAGCAGTACTTTTACAGGGAATGAAAAACTGTTTTTT.

The chain uses TRBV20-1 and TRBJ2-7; no reliable D call. The germline V gene has CDR1 DFQATT and CDR2 SNEGSKA (reference sequence). The V end was cut by 3 bases, the J end by 5 bases, with 11 bases between. CDR3 length: 12 residues. The CDR3, as DNA: TGCAGTGCTAGTAAAGGGATGCACGAGCAGTACTTC. Its protein product is CSASKGMHEQYF.

The chain carries TRBV20-1 and TRBJ1-6; a weak D match, TRBD1 (5 bases). Trimming shortened V by 1 base and J by 6 bases, and 13 bases separated the two germline ends. The CDR3 length is 15 residues. Germline CDR1 is DFQATT and CDR2 is SNEGSKA (reference sequence). The CDR3 region is CSARVGALFNSPLHF. As DNA, the CDR3 is TGCAGTGCTAGAGTTGGGGCTCTTTTTAATTCACCCCTCCACTTT.

This clonotype was counted at least ten times. V and J are TRBV7-9 and TRBJ1-5; tentative D call: TRBD1 (5 bases). The CDR3 has 14 amino acids. V was shortened by 3 bases and J by 0 bases, with 6 bases between the two germline ends. Germline V gives CDR1 SEHNR, CDR2 FQNEAQ (reference sequence). CDR3 in amino acids: CASSFQGSNQPQHF. CDR3 bases: TGTGCCAGCAGCTTCCAGGGTAGCAATCAGCCCCAGCATTTT. Looking up the rest from reference TRBV7-9 and TRBJ1-5 gives the full variable domain: DTGVSQNPRHKITKRGQNVTFRCDPISEHNRLYWYRQTLGQGPEFLTYFQNEAQLEKSRLLSDRFSAERPKGSFSTLEIQRTEQGDSAMYLCASSFQGSNQPQHFGDGTRLSIL.

This clonotype was detected ten times or more. The genes are TRBV7-6 and TRBJ2-5; TRBD2 matches 15 bases. The ends lost 0 bases at V and 6 bases at J; junction bases unmatched: 5. The CDR3 consists of 17 residues. CDR1 is SGHVS, CDR2 FNYEAQ, per germline. CDR3 nucleotide sequence: TGTGCCAGCAGCTTAGCGGGGACTAGCGGGAGGATGAAGACCCAGTACTTC. Translating it yields CASSLAGTSGRMKTQYF.

The table lists this clonotype with many counts. V and J are TRBV11-2 and TRBJ1-3, with a possible D match to TRBD1 (6 bases). The CDR3 has 15 residues. Germline V gene sequence: CDR1 SGHAT, CDR2 FQNNGV. Trimming stripped 5 bases from V and 6 bases from J, with 17 bases between. CDR3 in amino acids: CASSVSYRELNTIYF. CDR3 DNA: TGTGCCAGCAGCGTATCCTACAGGGAATTAAACACCATATATTTT. Together with reference TRBV11-2 and TRBJ1-3, the CDR3 gives the full variable domain: EAGVAQSPRYKIIEKRQSVAFWCNPISGHATLYWYQQILGQGPKLLIQFQNNGVVDDSQLPKDRFSAERLKGVDSTLKIQPAKLEDSAVYLCASSVSYRELNTIYFGEGSWLTVV.

This rearrangement joins TRBV20-1 to TRBJ1-2; possible D gene TRBD1, 5 bases. V lost 5 bases and J lost 4, with 14 bases in between. Germline lookup yields CDR1 DFQATT and CDR2 SNEGSKA (reference sequence). The CDR3 covers 13 residues. The CDR3 is CSAGGDPTYGYTF. The CDR3 DNA reads as TGCAGTGCTGGAGGGGATCCTACCTATGGCTACACCTTC.

This clonotype was seen at least ten times. The chain couples TRBV4-1 to TRBJ2-7; 7 bases agree with TRBD2. There are 15 residues in the CDR3. CDR1 and CDR2 (germline): MGHRA, YSYEKL. The V segment lost 1 base and the J segment 4 bases; nucleotides outside the gene matches: 7. CDR3 loop: CASSQVLADRYEQYF. The CDR3 DNA is TGCGCCAGCAGCCAAGTTCTAGCGGACCGATACGAGCAGTACTTC.

A word on this clonotype: A much bigger clone sits one base away, suggesting this may be a read error. The genes are TRBV7-3 and TRBJ2-7; TRBD2 matches 7 bases. With V trimmed by 3 bases and J by 0 bases, 2 bases remained unmatched. In germline, CDR1 is SGHTA, CDR2 FQGTGA. The CDR3 is 14 amino acids. For the CDR3, the DNA is TGTGCCAGCAGCTTTCTAGCGGACTCCTACGAGCAGTACTTC. The encoded protein is CASSFLADSYEQYF.

The chain couples TRBV10-3 to TRBJ2-5, with a tentative D call TRBD1 (6 bases). Germline V lookup: CDR1 ENHRY, CDR2 SYGVKD. This CDR3 is built from 14 residues. V was shortened by 10 bases and J by 0 bases, with 15 bases between the two germline ends. In DNA, the CDR3 is TGTGCCACAAGGATAGGGGGATACCAAGAGACCCAGTACTTC. It is translated as CATRIGGYQETQYF.

This chain connects TRBV19 to TRBJ2-5, with a tentative D call TRBD2 (6 bases). The V and J ends lost 3 bases and 5 bases respectively, with 10 bases between them. Germline lookup yields CDR1 LNHDA and CDR2 SQIVND (reference sequence). This CDR3 region has 13 residues. The CDR3 spells CASSMGRRETQYF. The DNA of the CDR3 is TGTGCCAGTAGTATGGGGAGGCGGGAGACCCAGTACTTC.

This clonotype has more than one count but fewer than ten. The rearrangement links TRBV11-2 to TRBJ1-4; D is unresolved. CDR3 size: 14 residues. The germline V gene has CDR1 SGHAT and CDR2 FQNNGV. Trimming took 3 bases from V and 0 from J, leaving 5 bases between them. The CDR3 protein is CASSLQTTNEKLFF. The CDR3 nucleotides read TGTGCCAGCAGCTTGCAGACAACTAATGAAAAACTGTTTTTT.

This clonotype appeared a few times. The J gene is TRBJ2-5, the V gene TRBV10-3; TRBD2 matches at 12 bases. This CDR3 has 16 amino acids. V gave up 1 base and J gave up 5 bases; unmatched junction bases: 5. Germline lookup yields CDR1 ENHRY and CDR2 SYGVKD. In nucleotides, the CDR3 is TGTGCCATCAGTGAGTTACTAGCGGGAGGAGCGGAGACCCAGTACTTC. Encoded protein: CAISELLAGGAETQYF.

The chain combines TRBV6-5 with TRBJ1-6, with D unclear. The V and J ends lost 4 bases and 0 bases respectively, with 13 bases between them. The CDR3 is 17 amino acids. CDR1 is MNHEY, CDR2 SVGAGI, per germline. The CDR3 sequence is CASSSSLRSSYNSPLHF. The CDR3 coding sequence is TGTGCCAGCAGTTCCTCACTAAGAAGCTCCTATAATTCACCCCTCCACTTT.

The chain is built from TRBV29-1 and TRBJ1-5; TRBD1 agrees at 7 bases. J gave up 5 bases and V 7 bases, and 8 bases lay outside the gene matches. The germline CDR1 and CDR2 sequences are SQVTM and ANQGSEA. This CDR3 has 13 amino acids. The CDR3 sequence is CSASTGSDQPQHF. In DNA form, the CDR3 reads TGCAGCGCCTCGACAGGGTCGGATCAGCCCCAGCATTTT.

V gene TRBV7-9 combines with J gene TRBJ2-5; 10 bases line up with TRBD1. This CDR3 spans 14 amino acids. In germline, CDR1 is SEHNR, CDR2 FQNEAQ (reference sequence). This CDR3 reads CALGRDRGQETQYF. The CDR3 DNA follows: TGTGCACTCGGACGGGACAGGGGACAAGAGACCCAGTACTTC.

This chain uses TRBV29-1 with TRBJ1-1; D not certain. The CDR3 sequence is 12 residues long. With 1 base removed from V and 1 base from J, the gap between germline ends came to 4 bases. Germline V CDR1 and CDR2: SQVTM, ANQGSEA. CDR3 sequence reads: CSVEASNTEAFF. The CDR3 nucleotides are TGCAGCGTTGAAGCGTCGAACACTGAAGCTTTCTTT.

This clonotype has a handful of counts. The V gene is TRBV4-2, the J gene TRBJ1-2; D possibly corresponds to TRBD1 (6 bases). CDR3 length: 15 amino acids. Germline CDR1 is LGHNA and CDR2 is YNFKEQ. Trimming shortened V by 0 bases and J by 2 bases, and 10 bases separated the two germline ends. The CDR3 loop reads CASSQDEQGNYGYTF. In nucleotides, the CDR3 is TGTGCCAGCAGCCAAGATGAGCAGGGGAACTATGGCTACACCTTC.

There are a few counts of this clonotype. V gene TRBV7-9 combines with J gene TRBJ2-7; possible D gene TRBD1, 6 bases. V was shortened by 8 bases and J by 4 bases, with 18 bases between the two germline ends. The CDR3 is made up of 14 amino acids. Germline values: CDR1 SEHNR, CDR2 FQNEAQ (reference sequence). The CDR3 bases are TGTGCCAGCTCACCACCGGGACAAAGGTACGAGCAGTACTTC. As protein: CASSPPGQRYEQYF.